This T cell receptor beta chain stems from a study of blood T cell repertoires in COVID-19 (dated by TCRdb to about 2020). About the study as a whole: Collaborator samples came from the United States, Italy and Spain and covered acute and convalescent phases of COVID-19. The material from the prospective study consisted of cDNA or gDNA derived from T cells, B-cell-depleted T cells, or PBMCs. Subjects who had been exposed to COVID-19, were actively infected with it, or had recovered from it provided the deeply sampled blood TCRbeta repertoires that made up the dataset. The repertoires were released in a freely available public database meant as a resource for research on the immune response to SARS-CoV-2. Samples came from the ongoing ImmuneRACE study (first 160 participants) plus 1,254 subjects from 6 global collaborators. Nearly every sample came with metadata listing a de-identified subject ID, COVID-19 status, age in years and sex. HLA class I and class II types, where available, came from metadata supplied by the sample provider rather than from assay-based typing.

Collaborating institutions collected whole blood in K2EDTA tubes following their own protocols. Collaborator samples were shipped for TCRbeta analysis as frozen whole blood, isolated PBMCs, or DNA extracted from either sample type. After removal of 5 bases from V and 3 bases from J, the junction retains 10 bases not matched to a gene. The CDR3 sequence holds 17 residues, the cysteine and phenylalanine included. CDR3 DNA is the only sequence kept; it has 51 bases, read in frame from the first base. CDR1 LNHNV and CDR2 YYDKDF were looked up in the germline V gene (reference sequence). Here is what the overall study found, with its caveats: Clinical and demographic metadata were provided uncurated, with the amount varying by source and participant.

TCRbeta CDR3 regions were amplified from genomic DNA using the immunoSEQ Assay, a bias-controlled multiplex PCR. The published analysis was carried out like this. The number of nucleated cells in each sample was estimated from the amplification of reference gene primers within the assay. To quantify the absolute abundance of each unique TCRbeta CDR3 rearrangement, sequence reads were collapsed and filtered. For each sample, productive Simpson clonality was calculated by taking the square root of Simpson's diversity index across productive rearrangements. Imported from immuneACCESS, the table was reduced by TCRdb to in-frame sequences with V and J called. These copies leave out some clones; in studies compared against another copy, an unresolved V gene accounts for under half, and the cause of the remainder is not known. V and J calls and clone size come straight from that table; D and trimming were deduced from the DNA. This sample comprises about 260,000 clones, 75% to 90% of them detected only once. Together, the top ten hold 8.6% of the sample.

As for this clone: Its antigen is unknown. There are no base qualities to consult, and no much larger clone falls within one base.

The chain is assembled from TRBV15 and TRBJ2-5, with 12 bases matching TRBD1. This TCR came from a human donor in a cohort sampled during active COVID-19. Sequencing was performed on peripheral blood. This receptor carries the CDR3 CATSPSVGQGAEETQYF. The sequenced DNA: TGTGCCACCAGCCCTTCCGTGGGACAGGGGGCAGAAGAGACCCAGTACTTC.